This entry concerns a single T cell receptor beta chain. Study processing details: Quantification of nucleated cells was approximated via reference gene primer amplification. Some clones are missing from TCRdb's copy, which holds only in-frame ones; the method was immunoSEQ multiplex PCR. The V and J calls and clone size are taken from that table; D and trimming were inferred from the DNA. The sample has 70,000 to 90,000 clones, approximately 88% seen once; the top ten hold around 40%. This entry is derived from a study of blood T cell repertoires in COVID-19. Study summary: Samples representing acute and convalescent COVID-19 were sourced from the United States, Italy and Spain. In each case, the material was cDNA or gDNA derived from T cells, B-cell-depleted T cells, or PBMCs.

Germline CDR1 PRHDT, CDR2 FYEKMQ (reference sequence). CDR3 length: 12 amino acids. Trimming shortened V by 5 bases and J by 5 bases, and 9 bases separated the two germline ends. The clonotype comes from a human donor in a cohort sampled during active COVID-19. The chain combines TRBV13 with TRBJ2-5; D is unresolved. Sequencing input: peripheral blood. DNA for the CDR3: TGTGCCAGCAGCCCCACTACGGAGACCCAGTACTTC. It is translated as CASSPTTETQYF.